This TCR beta chain was retrieved from a study of human versus mouse CDR3 diversity and MHC coevolution. In the study overall: Reportedly, immunoSEQ detects one in 200,000 T cells with minimized PCR bias. Study-wide results and limits: iCHAO1 estimated the human TCR beta repertoire at roughly 1.6 million clonotypes.

Worth noting for this clone: The antigen is not known.

The protocol was immunoSEQ multiplex PCR, while the TCRdb copy is restricted to in-frame clones and leaves out a portion. This repertoire shows fewer than 100,000 clones, 80% to 95% found once; its top ten account for around 1.3%. The germline V gene encodes CDR1 SGHRS and CDR2 YFSETQ. Trimming cost V 4 bases and J 5 bases; bases outside gene matches: 9. The CDR3 is made up of 15 amino acids. The sequenced sample consisted of naive CD4+ T cells from blood. The subset: CD45RO-negative CD62L-positive naive CD4 T cells. This receptor was obtained from a person between 25 and 70 years old in good health. The chain recombines TRBV5-1 with TRBJ2-3; TRBD2 matches 8 bases. The CDR3 reads CASSGTGGPQDTQYF. The DNA of the CDR3 is TGCGCCAGCAGCGGAACGGGGGGGCCCCAAGATACGCAGTATTTT.